A single sample gave rise to the 9 T cell receptor beta chains below, sequenced in a study of blood T cell repertoires in COVID-19. Profiling relied on immunoSEQ multiplex PCR, and the TCRdb table lists in-frame clones only, not all of them. Of some 100,000 clones listed, approximately 86% are singletons. The sequenced sample was peripheral blood. These receptors all come from a man aged 50-59 years with active or convalescent COVID-19.

This clone has only one observation. This chain joins TRBV19 and TRBJ2-2; 9 bases agree with TRBD1. CDR3 length: 16 amino acids. Germline V gene lookup returns CDR1 LNHDA and CDR2 SQIVND (reference sequence). Trimming took 5 bases from V and 3 from J; bases not matched to a gene: 7. CDR3 coding DNA: TGTGCCAGTAGTGACTACAGGGGGCTGGACACCGGGGAGCTGTTTTTT. Its protein is CASSDYRGLDTGELFF.

DNA of the CDR3: TGTGCCAGCAACCCGTGGGGACAGGGGGCTTTGGATGAAAAACTGTTTTTT. Translated: CASNPWGQGALDEKLFF. J is TRBJ1-4 and V is TRBV7-9; 12 nucleotides align to TRBD1. V shed 7 bases, J shed 6 bases, and the junction held 12 bases outside the gene matches. This CDR3 is 17 amino acids long. Germline V gives CDR1 SEHNR, CDR2 FQNEAQ (reference sequence).

The V and J genes are TRBV19 and TRBJ2-1, with TRBD2 matching over 9 bases. CDR1 is LNHDA and CDR2 is SQIVND in the germline V gene (reference sequence). The trim removed 5 bases at V and 6 bases at J, leaving 14 bases unmatched. The CDR3 length is 17 residues. CDR3 nucleotides: TGTGCCAGTAGTTCCAATCTCGGGACTAGCTTTATCAATGAGCAGTTCTTC. This sequence encodes CASSSNLGTSFINEQFF. Drawing the rest from reference TRBV19 and TRBJ2-1, the complete variable domain is DGGITQSPKYLFRKEGQNVTLSCEQNLNHDAMYWYRQDPGQGLRLIYYSQIVNDFQKGDIAEGYSVSREKKESFPLTVTSAQKNPTAFYLCASSSNLGTSFINEQFFGPGTRLTVL.

This chain connects TRBV2 to TRBJ1-5, with 10 bases that match TRBD1. The CDR3 is 14 residues long. Germline-derived CDR1 and CDR2 are SNHLY and FYNNEI. The ends lost 10 bases at V and 5 bases at J; junction bases unmatched: 8. The DNA of the CDR3 is TGTGCCACCAAAGGGACAGGGGCGGATCAGCCCCAGCATTTT. Residues: CATKGTGADQPQHF.

This clone was seen ten or more times. The identical CDR3 is also encoded by other nucleotide sequences in the sample. The rearrangement links TRBV6-1 to TRBJ1-1; D not certain. CDR1 and CDR2 (germline): MNHNS, SASEGT. Trimming took 2 bases from V and 5 from J, leaving 9 bases between them. The CDR3 is 13 residues long. The CDR3 spells CASSESGWTEAFF. The CDR3 DNA is TGTGCCAGCAGTGAATCCGGGTGGACTGAAGCTTTCTTT.

V gene TRBV30 combines with J gene TRBJ2-7, with TRBD1 identical over 10 bases. This CDR3 is 12 amino acids long. Unmatched junction bases numbered 3, after V lost 7 bases and J lost 3 bases. CDR1 GTSNPN and CDR2 SVGIG come from the germline V gene (reference sequence). CDR3 sequence reads: CAFGTGVYEQYF. The DNA for the CDR3 is TGTGCCTTCGGGACAGGGGTCTACGAGCAGTACTTC.

The chain carries TRBV18 and TRBJ2-7; D ambiguous. This CDR3 has 13 residues. Trimming stripped 6 bases from V and 2 bases from J, with 11 bases between. Germline CDR1 is KGHSH and CDR2 is LQKENI. The CDR3 sequence: CASSPMQTYEQYF. For the CDR3, the DNA is TGTGCCAGCTCCCCAATGCAGACCTACGAGCAGTACTTC.

The chain uses TRBV15 and TRBJ1-1, with a possible D match to TRBD1 (5 bases). Trimming took 1 base from V and 4 from J, leaving 10 bases between them. This CDR3 is built from 14 residues. The V gene's germline CDR1 is LNHNV and CDR2 YYDKDF (reference sequence). CDR3 region: CATSRVKGSTEAFF. DNA for the CDR3: TGTGCCACCAGCAGAGTCAAGGGGTCCACTGAAGCTTTCTTT.

This clone was counted once. The chain has TRBV28 and TRBJ1-2, with 10 bases lining up with TRBD1. Per germline, CDR1 MDHEN and CDR2 SYDVKM. With V trimmed by 4 bases and J by 5 bases, 10 bases remained unmatched. This CDR3 has 16 amino acids. Here the CDR3 reads CASSSDRGPNLYGYTF. The CDR3 DNA reads as TGTGCCAGCAGTTCCGACAGGGGGCCCAATCTTTATGGCTACACCTTC.